These T cell receptor beta chains were read from a single sample in a study of T cell repertoires in cytomegalovirus infection. A single record per CDR3 protein comes from TCRdb applying MiXCR to the reads. The sample lists roughly 720,000 distinct CDR3 sequences; approximately 34% were seen once. Sequences were obtained from PBMCs. These receptors were collected from a human donor in good health (CMV status not recorded). Some clones in this sample may be carry-over from other donors' samples. Both conserved end residues are part of each CDR3. D genes are given only for firm matches.

J	V	D	CDR3
TRBJ2-1	TRBV27	-	CASSLFSILNEQFF
TRBJ2-3	TRBV5-1	-	CASNLAARTDTQYF
TRBJ2-3	TRBV2	-	CASSESRGGGTDTQYF
TRBJ2-1	TRBV6-5	TRBD2	CASSYGTSAFEQFF
TRBJ2-6	TRBV27	-	CASSFAGQSSGANVLTF
TRBJ2-7	TRBV20-1	TRBD1	CSASSQRTGGAYEQYF
TRBJ2-1	TRBV27	TRBD2	CASSKIGGGYNEQFF
TRBJ2-2	TRBV11-2	TRBD2	CASSPRSSGSVSGELFF
TRBJ2-7	TRBV4-1	-	CASSQVTGEQYF
TRBJ2-7	TRBV11-2	TRBD2	CASRDLAGPYEQYF
TRBJ2-2	TRBV27	TRBD2	CASSLSGLALGELFF
TRBJ2-6	TRBV10-3	TRBD1	CATWTGTSGANVLTF
TRBJ2-3	TRBV6-2/TRBV6-3	-	CASSYSPSSSTDTQYF
TRBJ2-7	TRBV13	TRBD1	CASSFGGTGYEQYF
TRBJ2-5	TRBV11-2	-	CASSRRRGGKTQYF
TRBJ1-1	TRBV29-1	-	CSDGRAGNTEAFF
TRBJ2-2	TRBV7-8	-	CASSLALPSSSTGELFF
TRBJ1-3	TRBV7-2	-	CASSFPGNTIYF
TRBJ1-1	TRBV20-1	-	CSAPGPGNTEAFF
TRBJ2-2	TRBV12-5	TRBD1	CASGLSGGAGTGELFF
TRBJ2-3	TRBV20-1	-	CSASRGAEDTQYF
TRBJ2-5	TRBV12-3/TRBV12-4	TRBD2	CASSLIGGGKETQYF
TRBJ2-5	TRBV27	-	CASSYLYQETQYF
TRBJ2-7	TRBV5-3	-	CASSFPYGDEQYF
TRBJ2-5	TRBV29-1	-	CSVLMPGKQETQYF
TRBJ1-2	TRBV25-1	-	CASSGPGSLGGYTF
TRBJ1-1	TRBV11-2	-	CASSSPWTGFTEAFF
TRBJ2-1	TRBV10-3	TRBD2	CAISKGTSGSDEQFF
TRBJ2-3	TRBV24-1	-	CATSDLTETDTQYF
TRBJ2-7	TRBV28	-	CASTLGPGYEQYF
TRBJ2-1	TRBV27	-	CASSSARTEQFF
TRBJ2-7	TRBV7-2	TRBD1	CASSWDRGGYEQYF
TRBJ2-5	TRBV12-3/TRBV12-4	-	CASSPTHDNGEETQYF
TRBJ1-5	TRBV28	-	CASSLAPDSNQPQHF
TRBJ1-4	TRBV7-8	-	CASSLRKGWGEKLFF
TRBJ2-4	TRBV20-1	-	CSALIGGSKNIQYF
TRBJ1-2	TRBV4-1	TRBD1	CASSQAVLRDRVGYTF
TRBJ2-4	TRBV18	-	CASSPPSVQLAKNIQYF
TRBJ2-4	TRBV6-6	-	CASSYSGQGWNPWNF
TRBJ2-1	TRBV6-6	TRBD2	CASSYPSGRAYNEQFF
TRBJ2-7	TRBV27	TRBD1	CASSFRQGWYEQYF
TRBJ1-6	TRBV7-9	-	CASSLDPPLHF
TRBJ2-6	TRBV7-9	-	CATQRGGWAPGANVLTF
TRBJ1-2	TRBV28	-	CASSQNYGYTF
TRBJ2-7	TRBV4-1	TRBD1	CASSTRSGQVYEQYF
TRBJ1-5	TRBV6-1	-	CASTPGGNQPQHF
TRBJ2-3	TRBV5-1	TRBD2	CASSSGTIGDTQYF
TRBJ2-1	TRBV10-3	TRBD2	CAINPGLAGGYNEQFF
TRBJ1-1	TRBV7-8	-	CASSNSVGAKGAFF
TRBJ1-5	TRBV20-1	-	CSAWTGNQPQHF
TRBJ1-6	TRBV20-1	-	CSARQRYSGRDPYIDSPLHF
TRBJ1-1	TRBV28	-	CASTLGGRQEAFF
TRBJ2-1	TRBV2	-	CASSELQGLGSYNEQFF
TRBJ2-7	TRBV7-6	TRBD2	CASSSATSGGAYEQYF
TRBJ1-3	TRBV10-2	TRBD1	CASTRLLDRVPSSGNTIYF
TRBJ2-7	TRBV28	TRBD1	CASSSTRDRGGEQYF
TRBJ2-7	TRBV19	TRBD1	CASSMLDRDHEQYF
TRBJ2-1	TRBV11-3	TRBD1	CASSRQGSDEQFF
TRBJ2-7	TRBV14	-	CASSQDDYEQYF